This entry features one T cell receptor (beta chain) sequence. The data originate from a study of T-cell reconstitution after alpha-beta-depleted transplantation in children. TCRbeta library construction was performed incorporating unique molecular identifiers. Each CDR3 protein is one row after TCRdb ran MiXCR on the PCR reads. The sample lists about 610,000 distinct CDR3 sequences; over 9.5% were seen once. The sequencing here drew on PBMCs from the stem cell graft donor, taken from the stem cell graft. The source of this sequence is a human donor who donated a stem cell graft to a child with acute myeloid leukemia.

CDR3 bases: TGTGCCAGCAGTTTATTCCGGGTCTCTGGTGAGCAGTTCTTC. It encodes CASSLFRVSGEQFF. The genes are TRBV28 and TRBJ2-1; no reliable D call. Trimming shortened V by 1 base and J by 9 bases, and 13 bases separated the two germline ends. The CDR3 runs to 14 residues. Germline V lookup: CDR1 MDHEN, CDR2 SYDVKM.